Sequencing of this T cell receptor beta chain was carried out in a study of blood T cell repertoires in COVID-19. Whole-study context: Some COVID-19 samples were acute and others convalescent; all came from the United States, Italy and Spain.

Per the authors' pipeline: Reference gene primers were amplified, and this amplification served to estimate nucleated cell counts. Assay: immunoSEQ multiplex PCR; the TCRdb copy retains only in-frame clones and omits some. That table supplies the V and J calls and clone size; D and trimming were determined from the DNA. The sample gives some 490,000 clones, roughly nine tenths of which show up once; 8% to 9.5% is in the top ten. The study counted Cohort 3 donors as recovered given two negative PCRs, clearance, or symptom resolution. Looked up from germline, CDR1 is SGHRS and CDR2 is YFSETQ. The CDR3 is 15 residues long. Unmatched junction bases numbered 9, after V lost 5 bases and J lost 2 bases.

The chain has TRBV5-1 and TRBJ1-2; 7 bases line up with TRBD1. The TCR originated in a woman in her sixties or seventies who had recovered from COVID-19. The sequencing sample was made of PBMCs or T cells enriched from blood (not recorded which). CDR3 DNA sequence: TGCGCCAGCAGACAATCCGGGACAGAAAACTATGGCTACACCTTC. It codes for CASRQSGTENYGYTF.